This T cell receptor beta chain is drawn from a study of a mutant IDH1 vaccine in newly diagnosed glioma (dated by TCRdb to the early 2020s). Regarding the complete study: Vaccination began 4-6 weeks after radiotherapy alone, or alongside temozolomide cycles in the chemotherapy-containing groups. Of the roughly 30 treated patients, approximately 62% were male and approximately 40% were female, and a mean age of 40.4 years was recorded. Prior to enrollment, standard therapy consisting of radiotherapy alone, temozolomide alone, or radiochemotherapy with temozolomide had been administered to patients, with the combination being received by most patients. The week-35 safety follow-up was designated visit V12, and the week-47 end of study was designated visit V13. Peripheral blood samples were drawn at six visits, namely V03 (baseline), V05, V07, V10, V12 and V13. Longitudinal TCRB deep sequencing was performed for about two dozen treated patients wherever samples were available for exploratory analyses.

Summary of the overall study and its limitations: Availability determined which PBMC samples were chosen for TCRB deep sequencing. Changes in the top peripheral T cell clonotypes picked up by TCRB sequencing did not appear to be linked to pseudoprogression. The authors noted that analyses of patient blood samples could not be reproduced because of sample limitations. Immune responses induced by the vaccine were seen in roughly 95% of patients across multiple MHC alleles.

Read against the paper, the sample's time point label means: week 47, end of study. Each vaccine dose, consisting of 300 ug of a 20-mer mutant IDH1 peptide in Montanide, was administered subcutaneously with topical imiquimod. Eight vaccinations were administered to patients in weeks 1, 3, 5, 7, 11, 15, 19 and 23, corresponding to visits V03 through V10. The donors had newly diagnosed IDH1-mutant astrocytomas of WHO grade 3 or 4 that showed loss of nuclear ATRX. The samples were drawn from NOA16, a multicentre, single-arm, open-label phase I trial in Germany that tested a mutant IDH1 peptide vaccine in humans for the first time. Genomic DNA for TCRB sequencing was extracted from EDTA blood using the DNeasy Blood and Tissue Kit. The CDR3 runs 13 residues from the cysteine to the phenylalanine. Only the CDR3 portion is preserved as DNA: 39 bases, with reading frame beginning at the first base. The germline V gene gives CDR1 as ENHRY and CDR2 as SYGVKD. V loses 11 bases of germline sequence and J loses 3 bases, and the interval between the two ends is 17 bases.

A remark on this clone: Its specific antigen is unknown. No quality values exist for individual bases; no much larger clone is one base distant.

Libraries were made using the immunoSEQ multiplex PCR assay. Rearranged TCR beta chain sequences were amplified using the hsTCRB Kit according to the manufacturer's protocol. TCRB libraries were sequenced on an Illumina MiSeq. Turning to the authors' computational methods: The proprietary platform of the kit vendor was used for demultiplexing, trimming and gene mapping. TCRdb limited this immuneACCESS table to in-frame rearrangements with V and J called. A share of clones is missing; checked studies link under half to unresolved V genes, and the rest is unexplained. V, J and clone size were drawn from that table, and D and trimming were deduced from the DNA. In all, the sample holds 50,000 to 65,000 clones, and roughly 61% of those were seen once. The ten largest make up around 4.8% of the sample.

Rearrangement joined TRBV10-3 to TRBJ2-7, with TRBD1 tentatively as D gene (7 bases match). The sequencing used peripheral blood mononuclear cells (PBMCs), collected from a glioma patient whose treatment included an IDH1 peptide vaccine. The sequence derives from a man aged 35 to 55 with glioma. Some clones in this sample may be carry-over from other donors' samples. The CDR3 loop reads CASGQGGYYEQYF. The DNA sequence is TGTGCCTCGGGGCAGGGGGGATACTACGAGCAGTACTTC.